Listed below are T cell receptor beta chains from one sample, sequenced in a study of blood T cell repertoires in COVID-19. Clones were read by immunoSEQ multiplex PCR, and TCRdb kept only the in-frame ones, dropping some. The sample yields over 80,000 clones, 87% seen once. Source material: peripheral blood. These receptors were obtained from a human donor in a cohort sampled during active COVID-19. CDR3s leave out the opening cysteine and the closing phenylalanine or tryptophan. The listing skips clone size in some rows; elsewhere it reads once, few, many or a size class.

clone size: .
V gene: TRBV9
CDR3 protein: ASSVEGLDTEAF

clone size: .
V gene: TRBV24-1
CDR3 protein: ATSDPRGGDNEQF

clone size: .
V gene: TRBV13
CDR3 protein: ASSSGTGKIQQY

clone size: .
V gene: TRBV6-2/TRBV6-3
CDR3 protein: ASSHLVPPWEQF

clone size: .
V gene: TRBV5-6
CDR3 protein: ASSFYRGPGNTEAF

clone size: once
V gene: TRBV12-5
CDR3 protein: ASGLELAGLSDTQY

clone size: .
V gene: TRBV9
CDR3 protein: ASSVEASGRVVDTQY

clone size: .
V gene: TRBV18
CDR3 protein: ASSGPGDEAF

clone size: .
V gene: TRBV6-5
CDR3 protein: ATEGNTGELF

clone size: .
V gene: TRBV11-2
CDR3 protein: ASRQPGQGANEQF

clone size: .
V gene: TRBV5-4
CDR3 protein: ASSSRLARDGLETQY

clone size: .
V gene: TRBV3-1/TRBV3-2
CDR3 protein: ASSQDLSYGTRFYEQY

clone size: once
V gene: TRBV3-1/TRBV3-2
CDR3 protein: ASTQGQGASEQY

clone size: .
V gene: TRBV7-2
CDR3 protein: ASSPWRGTDTQY

clone size: .
V gene: TRBV19
CDR3 protein: ASSTPIAGLYGYT

clone size: medium-sized
V gene: TRBV9
CDR3 protein: ASSVGGRGSSTDTQY

clone size: once
V gene: TRBV5-4
CDR3 protein: ASSLGLAGLTDTQY

clone size: .
V gene: TRBV7-2
CDR3 protein: ATKPTSGRSDEQY

clone size: .
V gene: TRBV28
CDR3 protein: ASSQRLAGINEQF

clone size: .
V gene: TRBV19
CDR3 protein: ASSRGRVEKLF

clone size: .
V gene: TRBV5-1
CDR3 protein: ASSFRDRVGDTQY

clone size: .
V gene: TRBV11-2
CDR3 protein: ASSPPGNTIY

clone size: .
V gene: TRBV19
CDR3 protein: ASSQDYTDTQY

clone size: .
V gene: TRBV3-1/TRBV3-2
CDR3 protein: ASNTGGFYGYT

clone size: .
V gene: TRBV5-4
CDR3 protein: ASSQDRNDGYT

clone size: .
V gene: TRBV7-6
CDR3 protein: ASSFRGTGVYNEQF

clone size: .
V gene: TRBV5-4
CDR3 protein: ASSPIGGGGTEAF

clone size: .
V gene: TRBV13
CDR3 protein: ASSLVQEGRVQQF